Detailed here is one T cell receptor beta chain. The data originate from a study of blood T cell repertoires in COVID-19. Whole-study context: The United States, Italy and Spain were the sources of the acute and convalescent COVID-19 samples. From T cells, B-cell-depleted T cells, or PBMCs came the material, which was cDNA or gDNA.

The V gene lost 2 bases and the J gene lost 3 bases, with 4 bases spanning the gap. The length of the CDR3 is 12 residues. Germline V lookup: CDR1 ENHRY, CDR2 SYGVKD. As originally analysed: Amplifying reference gene primers gave estimates of nucleated cell counts. The protocol was immunoSEQ multiplex PCR, while the TCRdb copy is restricted to in-frame clones and leaves out a portion. D and trimming were read from the DNA, whereas the V and J calls and clone size are those reported in that table. This table has about 110,000 clones, around 86% appearing once. The sequencing sample was made of peripheral blood. This clonotype was sampled from a woman aged 65 to 85 with acute or convalescent COVID-19. This sequence joins TRBV10-3 and TRBJ1-1; no reliable D call. The CDR3 spells CAISEPYTEAFF. The DNA of the CDR3 is TGTGCCATCAGTGAGCCCTACACTGAAGCTTTCTTT.